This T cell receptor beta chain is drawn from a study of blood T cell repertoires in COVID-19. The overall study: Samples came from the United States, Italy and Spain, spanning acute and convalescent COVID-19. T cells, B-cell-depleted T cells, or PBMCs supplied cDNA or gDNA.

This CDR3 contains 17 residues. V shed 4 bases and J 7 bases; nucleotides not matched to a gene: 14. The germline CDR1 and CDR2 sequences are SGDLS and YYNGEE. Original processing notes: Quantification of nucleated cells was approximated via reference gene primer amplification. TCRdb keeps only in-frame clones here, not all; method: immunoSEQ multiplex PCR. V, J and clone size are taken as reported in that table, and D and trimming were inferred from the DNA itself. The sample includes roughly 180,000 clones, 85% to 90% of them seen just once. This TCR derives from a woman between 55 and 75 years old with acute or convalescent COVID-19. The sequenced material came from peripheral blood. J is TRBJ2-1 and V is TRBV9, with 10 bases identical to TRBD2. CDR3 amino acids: CASSSLPGASGRNEQFF. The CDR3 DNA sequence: TGTGCCAGCAGCTCACTACCCGGGGCTAGCGGGAGAAATGAGCAGTTCTTC.